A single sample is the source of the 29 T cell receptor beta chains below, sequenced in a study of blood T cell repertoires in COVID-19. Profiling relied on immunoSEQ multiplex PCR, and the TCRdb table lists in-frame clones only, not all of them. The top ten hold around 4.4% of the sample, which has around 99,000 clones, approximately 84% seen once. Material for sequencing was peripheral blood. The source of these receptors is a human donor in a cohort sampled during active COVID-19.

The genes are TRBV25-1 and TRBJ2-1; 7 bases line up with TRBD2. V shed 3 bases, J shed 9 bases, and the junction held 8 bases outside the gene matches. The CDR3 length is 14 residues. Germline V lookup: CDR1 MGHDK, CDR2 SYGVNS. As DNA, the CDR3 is TGTGCCAGCAGTGACGGCGGGAGAGGAGGTGAGCAGTTCTTC. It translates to CASSDGGRGGEQFF.

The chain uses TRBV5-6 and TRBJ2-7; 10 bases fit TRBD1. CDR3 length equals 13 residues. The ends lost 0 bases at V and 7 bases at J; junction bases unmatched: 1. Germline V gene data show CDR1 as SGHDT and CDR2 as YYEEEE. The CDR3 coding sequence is TGTGCCAGCAGCTTGGGGACAGGGGGTGAGCAGTACGTC. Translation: CASSLGTGGEQYV.

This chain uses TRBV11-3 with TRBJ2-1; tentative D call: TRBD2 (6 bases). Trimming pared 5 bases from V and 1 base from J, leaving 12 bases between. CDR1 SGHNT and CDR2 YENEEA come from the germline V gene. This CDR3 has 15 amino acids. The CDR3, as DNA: TGTGCCAGCAGCCCCTTGGGAGGTTCCTACAATGAGCAGTTCTTC. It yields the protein CASSPLGGSYNEQFF.

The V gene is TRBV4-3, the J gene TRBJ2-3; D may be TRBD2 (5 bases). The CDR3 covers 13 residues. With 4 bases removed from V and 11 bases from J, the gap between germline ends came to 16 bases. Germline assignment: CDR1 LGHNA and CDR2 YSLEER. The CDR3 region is CASSPLVVGLQYF. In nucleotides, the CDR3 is TGCGCCAGCAGCCCTCTGGTAGTCGGACTGCAGTATTTT.

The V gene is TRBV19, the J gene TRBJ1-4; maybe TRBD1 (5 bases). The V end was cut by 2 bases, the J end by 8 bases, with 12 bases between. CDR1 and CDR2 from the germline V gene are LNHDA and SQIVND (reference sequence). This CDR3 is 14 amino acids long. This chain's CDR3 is CASSISGKGEKLFF. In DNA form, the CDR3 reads TGTGCCAGTAGTATATCTGGAAAGGGGGAAAAACTGTTTTTT.

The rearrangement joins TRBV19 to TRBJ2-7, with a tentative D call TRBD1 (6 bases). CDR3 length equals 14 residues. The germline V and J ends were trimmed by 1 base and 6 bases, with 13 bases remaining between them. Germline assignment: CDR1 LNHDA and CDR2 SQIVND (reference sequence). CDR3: CASSIGRGIGEQYV. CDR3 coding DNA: TGTGCCAGTAGTATAGGAAGGGGGATAGGCGAGCAGTACGTC.

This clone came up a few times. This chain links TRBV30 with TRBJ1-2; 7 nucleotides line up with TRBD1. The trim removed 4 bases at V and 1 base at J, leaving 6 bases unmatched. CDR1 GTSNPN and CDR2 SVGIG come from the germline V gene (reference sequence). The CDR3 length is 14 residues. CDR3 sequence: CAWTRDSLNYGYTF. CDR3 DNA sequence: TGTGCCTGGACTCGGGACAGCCTTAACTATGGCTACACCTTC.

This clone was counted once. CDR3 DNA sequence: TGCGCCAGCAGCCAAGATGCGGGACGCGGCTACACCTTC. The encoded protein is CASSQDAGRGYTF. The V gene is TRBV4-3, the J gene TRBJ1-2; possible D gene TRBD1, 5 bases. The V end was cut by 0 bases, the J end by 8 bases, with 10 bases between. The germline CDR1 and CDR2 sequences are LGHNA and YSLEER. The length of the CDR3 is 13 residues.

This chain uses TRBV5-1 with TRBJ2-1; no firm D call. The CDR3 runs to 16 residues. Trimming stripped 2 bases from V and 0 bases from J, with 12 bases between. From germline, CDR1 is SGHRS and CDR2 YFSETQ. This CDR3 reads CASSFSKARSYNEQFF. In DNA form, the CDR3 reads TGCGCCAGCAGCTTCTCGAAAGCCCGCTCCTACAATGAGCAGTTCTTC. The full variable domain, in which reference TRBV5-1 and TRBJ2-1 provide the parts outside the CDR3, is KAGVTQTPRYLIKTRGQQVTLSCSPISGHRSVSWYQQTPGQGLQFLFEYFSETQRNKGNFPGRFSGRQFSNSRSEMNVSTLELGDSALYLCASSFSKARSYNEQFFGPGTRLTVL.

DNA for the CDR3: TGTGCCAGCAGTGAATCTGGCCGGAGCTCCTACAATGAGCAGTTCTTC. It translates to CASSESGRSSYNEQFF. The V call is TRBV25-1, the J call TRBJ2-1; D remains unclear. Germline lookup yields CDR1 MGHDK and CDR2 SYGVNS. V lost 1 base to trimming and J lost 0 bases, with 10 bases between them. The CDR3 is 16 residues long.

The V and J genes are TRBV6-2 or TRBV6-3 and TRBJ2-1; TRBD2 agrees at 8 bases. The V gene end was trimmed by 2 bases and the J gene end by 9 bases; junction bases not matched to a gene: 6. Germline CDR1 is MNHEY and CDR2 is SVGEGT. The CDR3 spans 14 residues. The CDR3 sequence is CASSYGLAGIEQFF. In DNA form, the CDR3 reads TGTGCCAGCAGTTACGGGCTAGCGGGCATTGAGCAGTTCTTC.

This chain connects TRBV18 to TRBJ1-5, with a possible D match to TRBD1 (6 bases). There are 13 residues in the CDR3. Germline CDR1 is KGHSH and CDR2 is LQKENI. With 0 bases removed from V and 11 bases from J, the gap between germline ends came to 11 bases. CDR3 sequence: CASSPPYRETQHF. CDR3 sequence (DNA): TGTGCCAGCTCACCACCGTACAGGGAAACCCAGCATTTT.

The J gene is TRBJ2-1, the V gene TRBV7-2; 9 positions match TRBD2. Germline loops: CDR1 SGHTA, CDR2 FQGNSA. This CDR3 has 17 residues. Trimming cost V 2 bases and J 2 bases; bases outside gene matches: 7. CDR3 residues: CASSLQGTSPPYNEQFF. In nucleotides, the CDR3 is TGTGCCAGCAGCTTACAAGGGACTAGCCCCCCCTACAATGAGCAGTTCTTC.

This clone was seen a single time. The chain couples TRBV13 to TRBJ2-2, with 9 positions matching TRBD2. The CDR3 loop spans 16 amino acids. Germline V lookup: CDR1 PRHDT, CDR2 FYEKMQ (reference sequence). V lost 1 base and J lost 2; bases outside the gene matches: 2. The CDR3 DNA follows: TGTGCCAGCAGCTTAGCACTAGCGGGTAACACCGGGGAGCTGTTTTTT. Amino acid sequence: CASSLALAGNTGELFF. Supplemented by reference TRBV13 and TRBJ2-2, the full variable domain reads AAGVIQSPRHLIKEKRETATLKCYPIPRHDTVYWYQQGPGQDPQFLISFYEKMQSDKGSIPDRFSAQQFSDYHSELNMSSLELGDSALYFCASSLALAGNTGELFFGEGSRLTVL.

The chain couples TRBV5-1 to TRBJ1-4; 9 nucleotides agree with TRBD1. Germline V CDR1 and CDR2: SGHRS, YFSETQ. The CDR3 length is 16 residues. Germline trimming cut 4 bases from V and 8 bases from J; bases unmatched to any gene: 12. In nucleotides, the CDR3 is TGCGCCAGCAGCGTTAGCCGGGACAGGGTCGGGGAAAAACTGTTTTTT. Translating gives CASSVSRDRVGEKLFF.

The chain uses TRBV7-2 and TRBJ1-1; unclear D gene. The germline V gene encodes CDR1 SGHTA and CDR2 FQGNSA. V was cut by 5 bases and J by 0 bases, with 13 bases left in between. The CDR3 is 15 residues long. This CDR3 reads CASSPEVALNTEAFF. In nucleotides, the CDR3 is TGTGCCAGCAGCCCAGAGGTAGCCCTGAACACTGAAGCTTTCTTT.

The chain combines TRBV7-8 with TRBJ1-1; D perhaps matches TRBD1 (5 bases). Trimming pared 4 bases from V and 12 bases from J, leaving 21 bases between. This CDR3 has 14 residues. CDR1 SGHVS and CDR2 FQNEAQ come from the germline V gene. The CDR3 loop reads CASSSFTLSGETFF. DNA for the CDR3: TGTGCCAGCAGCTCCTTCACGTTATCGGGGGAAACTTTCTTT.

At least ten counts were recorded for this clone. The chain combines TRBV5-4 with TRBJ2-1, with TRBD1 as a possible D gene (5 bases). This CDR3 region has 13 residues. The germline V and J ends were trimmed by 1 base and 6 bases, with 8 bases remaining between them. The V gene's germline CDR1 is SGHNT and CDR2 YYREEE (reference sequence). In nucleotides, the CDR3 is TGTGCCAGCAGCTTGCAGGGTTCCAATGAGCAGTTCTTC. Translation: CASSLQGSNEQFF.

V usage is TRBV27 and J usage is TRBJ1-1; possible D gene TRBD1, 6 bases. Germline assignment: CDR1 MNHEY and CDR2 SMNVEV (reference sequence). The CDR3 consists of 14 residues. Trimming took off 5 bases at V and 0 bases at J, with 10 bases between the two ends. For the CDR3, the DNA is TGTGCCAGCAGTACAGGGAGGGTGAACACTGAAGCTTTCTTT. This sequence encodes CASSTGRVNTEAFF.

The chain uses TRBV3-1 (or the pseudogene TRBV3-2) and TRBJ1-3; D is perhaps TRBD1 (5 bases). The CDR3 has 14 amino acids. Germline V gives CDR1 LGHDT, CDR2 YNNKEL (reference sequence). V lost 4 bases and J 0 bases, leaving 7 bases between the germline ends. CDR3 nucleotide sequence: TGTGCCAGCAGCCGGGGCGGCTCTGGAAACACCATATATTTT. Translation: CASSRGGSGNTIYF.

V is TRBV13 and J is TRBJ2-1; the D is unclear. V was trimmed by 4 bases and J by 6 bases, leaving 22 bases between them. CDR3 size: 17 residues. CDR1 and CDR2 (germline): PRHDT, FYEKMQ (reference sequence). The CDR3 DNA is TGTGCCAGCAGCTGGCTGTTATCGGGTATAATATTCAATGAGCAGTTCTTC. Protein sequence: CASSWLLSGIIFNEQFF.

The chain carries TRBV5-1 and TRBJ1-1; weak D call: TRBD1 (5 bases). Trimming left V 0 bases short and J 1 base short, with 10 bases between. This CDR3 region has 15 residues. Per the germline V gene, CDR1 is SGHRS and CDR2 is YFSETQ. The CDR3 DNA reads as TGCGCCAGCAGCTTGGATGGGGGGAAGAACACTGAAGCTTTCTTT. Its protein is CASSLDGGKNTEAFF.

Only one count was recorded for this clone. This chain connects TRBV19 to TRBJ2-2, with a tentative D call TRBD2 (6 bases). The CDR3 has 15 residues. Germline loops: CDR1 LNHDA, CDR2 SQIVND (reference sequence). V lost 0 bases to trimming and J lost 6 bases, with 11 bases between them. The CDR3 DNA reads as TGTGCCAGTAGTATAGATCCCCGGAGGGCCGGGGAGCTGTTTTTT. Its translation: CASSIDPRRAGELFF.

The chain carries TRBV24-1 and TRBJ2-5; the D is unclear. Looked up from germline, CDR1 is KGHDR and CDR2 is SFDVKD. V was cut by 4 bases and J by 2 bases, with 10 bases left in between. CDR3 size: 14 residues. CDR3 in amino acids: CATSDPAGQETQYF. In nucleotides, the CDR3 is TGTGCCACCAGTGACCCGGCCGGGCAAGAGACCCAGTACTTC.

Here the CDR3 DNA reads TGTGCCAGCAGTTACTCCCGGACTAGCGGGATGGTCACCGGGGAGCTGTTTTTT. Translated: CASSYSRTSGMVTGELFF. The chain employs TRBV6-2 or TRBV6-3 and TRBJ2-2; TRBD2 agrees at 12 bases. The germline V gene has CDR1 MNHEY and CDR2 SVGEGT. This CDR3 spans 18 amino acids. V shed 0 bases and J 4 bases; nucleotides not matched to a gene: 6.

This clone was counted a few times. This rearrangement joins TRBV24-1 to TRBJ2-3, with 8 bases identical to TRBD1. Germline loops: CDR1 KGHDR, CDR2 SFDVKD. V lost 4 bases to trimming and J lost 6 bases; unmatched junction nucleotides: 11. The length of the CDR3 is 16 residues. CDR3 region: CATSDEDRGVLDTQYF. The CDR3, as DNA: TGTGCCACCAGTGACGAAGACAGGGGAGTATTGGATACGCAGTATTTT.

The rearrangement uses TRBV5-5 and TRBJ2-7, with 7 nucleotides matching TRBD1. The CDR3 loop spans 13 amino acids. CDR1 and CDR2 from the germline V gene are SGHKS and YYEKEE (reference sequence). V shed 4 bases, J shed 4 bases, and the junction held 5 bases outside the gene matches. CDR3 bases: TGTGCCAGCAGCCAAGGGGGACAGTACGAGCAGTACGTC. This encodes CASSQGGQYEQYV.

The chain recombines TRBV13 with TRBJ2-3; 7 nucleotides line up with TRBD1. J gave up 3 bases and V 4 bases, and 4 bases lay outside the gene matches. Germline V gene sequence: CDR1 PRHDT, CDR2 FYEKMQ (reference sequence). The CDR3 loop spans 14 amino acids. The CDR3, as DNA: TGTGCCAGCAGCTCGACAGGGCAGACAGATACGCAGTATTTT. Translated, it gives CASSSTGQTDTQYF.

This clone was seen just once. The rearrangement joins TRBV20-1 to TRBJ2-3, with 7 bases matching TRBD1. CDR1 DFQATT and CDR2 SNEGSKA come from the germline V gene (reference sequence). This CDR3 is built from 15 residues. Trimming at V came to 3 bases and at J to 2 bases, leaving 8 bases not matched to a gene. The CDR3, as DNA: TGCAGTGCTAGTCGAGAGGGGGCCTTCACAGATACGCAGTATTTT. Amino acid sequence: CSASREGAFTDTQYF.